This TCR beta chain was identified during a study of T cell responses to AZD1222 COVID-19 vaccine. General study points: AZD1222 recipients seropositive at baseline numbered only six or seven. Donors were chiefly white British, with a greater number of females, and clonal diversity was perhaps underestimated.

CDR3 length: 13 amino acids. V was pared by 3 bases and J by 4 bases, with 6 bases between. CDR1 and CDR2 (germline): MDHEN, SYDVKM. In this sample, this clone turned up once. Its specificity is not known. Assay used: immunoSEQ multiplex PCR; TCRdb lists only in-frame clones, some missing. The table lists under 200,000 clones, 88% of them singletons, with 25% to 30% in the top ten. The source was peripheral blood, collected 28 days after the second AZD1222 dose. The receptor was derived from an adult who received the AZD1222 COVID-19 vaccine. The chain combines TRBV28 with TRBJ2-2, with D unresolved. CDR3 DNA: TGTGCCAGCAGTTTCCCCGCCACCGGGGAGCTGTTTTTT. Protein: CASSFPATGELFF.